This T cell receptor (beta chain) was captured by sequencing in a study of blood T cell repertoires in COVID-19. At the level of the study: The analysed material was cDNA or gDNA that came from T cells, B-cell-depleted T cells, or PBMCs.

The germline V gene has CDR1 GTSNPN and CDR2 SVGIG (reference sequence). This CDR3 has 13 amino acids. V lost 1 base and J lost 2, with 8 bases in between. How the authors handled the data: Reference gene primers were amplified, and this amplification served to estimate nucleated cell counts. Assay: immunoSEQ multiplex PCR; the TCRdb copy retains only in-frame clones and omits some. V, J and clone size were drawn from that table, and D and trimming were deduced from the DNA. The sample lists 200,000 to 250,000 clones; around 85% were seen once. The sequencing sample was made of peripheral blood. The sequence was collected from an elderly man with acute or convalescent COVID-19. The chain combines TRBV30 with TRBJ1-2, with D perhaps TRBD1 (6 bases). The CDR3 protein is CAWSAGANYGYTF. The CDR3 coding sequence is TGTGCCTGGAGTGCAGGGGCAAACTATGGCTACACCTTC.